This T cell receptor beta chain was observed in a study of glioma-infiltrating T cells after dendritic cell vaccination. Time point noted: after dendritic cell vaccination, including at tumor progression/relapse. Patients had residual fresh-frozen tumor tissue and more than two years of survival data. The CDR3 covers 15 residues. V lost 3 bases and J 5 bases, leaving 14 bases between the germline ends. Germline V gives CDR1 SGHRS, CDR2 YFSETQ. To note about this clone: Its cognate antigen is unknown.

Study-level findings and limits: Only a small number of patients had complete blood and tumor samples.

Measured with immunoSEQ multiplex PCR; TCRdb has only the in-frame clones, and not every one. The table has fewer than 90,000 clones, around 83% seen once. The material was blood, obtained after dendritic cell vaccination. This clonotype originated in a human donor with glioblastoma. This chain links TRBV5-1 with TRBJ1-4, with a possible D match to TRBD1 (5 bases). The CDR3 is CASSSGHIRNEKLFF. CDR3 coding DNA: TGCGCCAGCAGCTCTGGACATATAAGAAATGAAAAACTGTTTTTT.